The next 5 T cell receptor beta chains were all read from a single sample in a study of blood T cells in healthy people across ages. Combining a sample-barcoded 5' primer with a J-beta primer mix, a second PCR ran for about 7 to 11 cycles. TCRdb re-called the 5' RACE reads with MiXCR, one entry per CDR3 protein. Of roughly 1.7 million distinct CDR3 sequences in the sample, about 35% were seen once. Material for sequencing was blood. The receptors originated from a woman between 25 and 40 years old in good health.

The chain couples TRBV11-2 to TRBJ2-7, with 7 bases identical to TRBD1. V shed 6 bases and J 3 bases; nucleotides not matched to a gene: 8. The CDR3 consists of 14 residues. The V gene's germline CDR1 is SGHAT and CDR2 FQNNGV. The CDR3 region has the DNA TGTGCCAGCAGTAGAACGAACAGGGGCTACGAGCAGTACTTC. Its translation is CASSRTNRGYEQYF.

This clonotype was counted between two and nine times. The chain couples TRBV27 to TRBJ2-7, with TRBD1 matching 9 bases. The germline CDR1 and CDR2 sequences are MNHEY and SMNVEV (reference sequence). CDR3 length equals 19 residues. Trimming took 5 bases from V and 1 from J; bases not matched to a gene: 18. The CDR3 region has the DNA TGTGCCAGCAGTCAACCCCCAGGGACAGGGCGCAGAAGATCCTACGAGCAGTACTTC. Its protein product is CASSQPPGTGRRRSYEQYF.

The chain has TRBV12-3 or TRBV12-4 and TRBJ2-3; 9 nucleotides align to TRBD2. The CDR3 covers 17 residues. The V and J ends lost 4 bases and 4 bases, in that order; junction bases with no gene match: 12. CDR3 loop: CASSSLRLAGGPDTQYF. In DNA form, the CDR3 reads TGTGCCAGCAGTTCCCTAAGACTGGCGGGGGGGCCAGATACGCAGTATTTT.

This clonotype has just a few counts. The V call is TRBV20-1, the J call TRBJ2-6; D may be TRBD2 (6 bases). V gave up 0 bases and J gave up 0 bases, with 15 bases separating them. The germline gives CDR1 DFQATT, CDR2 SNEGSKA (reference sequence). The CDR3 consists of 18 residues. CDR3 nucleotide sequence: TGCAGTGCTAGAGACGGGACTTCCTTACTCTCTGGGGCCAACGTCCTGACTTTC. Its protein is CSARDGTSLLSGANVLTF.

The V and J genes are TRBV7-2 and TRBJ1-1; no reliable D call. V gave up 6 bases and J gave up 1 base, with 9 bases separating them. The CDR3 runs to 13 residues. Germline V gene data show CDR1 as SGHTA and CDR2 as FQGNSA. The CDR3 reads CASSHFPNTEAFF. The CDR3 DNA follows: TGTGCCAGCAGTCACTTTCCGAACACTGAAGCTTTCTTT.